This entry concerns a single TCR beta chain. This record comes from a study of blood T cell repertoires in COVID-19. Background on the study: COVID-19 samples from acute and convalescent phases originated in the United States, Italy and Spain.

Germline CDR1 SGHRS, CDR2 YFSETQ. This CDR3 contains 18 residues. J gave up 0 bases and V 4 bases, and 11 bases lay outside the gene matches. Some clones are missing from TCRdb's copy, which holds only in-frame ones; the method was immunoSEQ multiplex PCR. Of 160,000 or so clones detected, approximately 81% appear once; the ten largest clones hold around 5%. Specimen: peripheral blood. The rearrangement joins TRBV5-1 to TRBJ2-7; 12 bases fit TRBD2. The clonotype comes from a woman in her forties or fifties with COVID-19, enrolled during active disease. DNA of the CDR3: TGCGCCAGCAGCATAGGTGGTCTAGCGGGGGGGAACTCCTACGAGCAGTACTTC. It codes for CASSIGGLAGGNSYEQYF.